This TCR beta chain was sequenced for a study of cytomegalovirus exposure and HLA in healthy donors. Study findings and constraints: TCR beta V- and J-gene trimming, according to a later analysis, was linked to a missense DCLRE1C variant. The study put about 180 TCR beta chains on its list as cytomegalovirus-associated.

For this clone: The target antigen is unknown.

The PCR contained 60 Vbeta and 13 Jbeta primers. Only in-frame clones appear in the TCRdb table, and some are missing; sequencing was by immunoSEQ multiplex PCR. The table includes 76,000 or so clones, under 85% detected once. Unrecorded immune exposure was likely among donors, who were nominally healthy when sampled. The CDR3 loop spans 15 amino acids. Looked up from germline, CDR1 is SGHAT and CDR2 is FQNNGV. Germline trimming cut 5 bases from V and 0 bases from J; bases unmatched to any gene: 4. This sequence joins TRBV11-2 and TRBJ1-3, with 7 bases matching TRBD1. The source of this sequence is a woman aged 40-49 years in good health and CMV-seropositive. The sequenced material came from PBMCs. Written as DNA, the CDR3 is TGTGCCAGCAGCCTCGACAGGGTCTCTGGAAACACCATATATTTT. Translation: CASSLDRVSGNTIYF.